These 15 T cell receptor beta chains share one sample of origin, sequenced in a study of cytomegalovirus exposure and HLA in healthy donors. The PCR employed 60 Vbeta primers together with 13 Jbeta primers. Sequenced by immunoSEQ multiplex PCR; TCRdb stores in-frame clones only, minus some. Of under 250,000 clones listed, roughly 85% were seen once; the top ten hold 4% to 4.5%. The sample was PBMCs. The receptors here all came from a woman aged 25-40 years in good health and CMV-seropositive.

The V call is TRBV4-1, the J call TRBJ1-4, with TRBD1 identical over 10 bases. After removal of 4 bases from V and 12 bases from J, the junction contained 8 bases not matched to a gene. Per germline, CDR1 MGHRA and CDR2 YSYEKL. This CDR3 is 14 amino acids long. The CDR3 DNA sequence: TGCGCCAGCAGCCCCTGGACAGGGGGACCGGAACTGTTTTTT. Amino acids: CASSPWTGGPELFF.

The genes are TRBV10-3 and TRBJ1-1; 8 bases are a match to TRBD1. With 6 bases clipped from V and 3 bases from J, the junction kept 3 bases outside the gene matches. This CDR3 has 13 residues. The germline gives CDR1 ENHRY, CDR2 SYGVKD. The CDR3 coding sequence is TGTGCCATCAGCAGACAGGGGTACACTGAAGCTTTCTTT. It specifies CAISRQGYTEAFF.

CDR3 in amino acids: CASSLAAGFEVGYEQYF. CDR3 nucleotides: TGTGCCAGCAGCTTAGCGGCAGGGTTCGAGGTGGGCTACGAGCAGTACTTC. The chain has TRBV7-6 and TRBJ2-7, with a weak D call TRBD1 (5 bases). This CDR3 spans 17 amino acids. The V and J ends lost 0 bases and 3 bases respectively, with 18 bases between them. Germline CDR1 SGHVS, CDR2 FNYEAQ.

The gene calls are TRBV11-3 and TRBJ1-1, with unresolved D. Germline CDR1 and CDR2: SGHNT and YENEEA. V was trimmed by 1 base and J by 4 bases, leaving 10 bases between them. The CDR3 contains 14 residues. CDR3 coding DNA: TGTGCCAGCAGCTTAGGAGAGTCGAGCACTGAAGCTTTCTTT. Protein product: CASSLGESSTEAFF.

The chain uses TRBV20-1 and TRBJ2-3; D is undetermined. This CDR3 has 10 amino acids. Germline V gives CDR1 DFQATT, CDR2 SNEGSKA (reference sequence). Trimming cost V 6 bases and J 5 bases, with 6 bases left between them. DNA of the CDR3: TGCAGTGCCCCGGTAGATACGCAGTATTTT. Translated: CSAPVDTQYF.

J is TRBJ2-1 and V is TRBV30; 8 positions match TRBD1. The CDR3 length is 15 residues. J gave up 0 bases and V 7 bases, and 8 bases lay outside the gene matches. Germline-derived CDR1 and CDR2 are GTSNPN and SVGIG (reference sequence). CDR3 bases: TGTGCCTCCGCTCAGGGGGCCGGCTCCTACAATGAGCAGTTCTTC. Protein product: CASAQGAGSYNEQFF.

This chain connects TRBV5-5 to TRBJ2-3, with 11 positions matching TRBD2. The CDR3 sequence is 16 residues long. CDR1 is SGHKS, CDR2 YYEKEE, per germline (reference sequence). Trimming took 0 bases from V and 8 from J; bases not matched to a gene: 8. The CDR3 DNA follows: TGTGCCAGCAGCTTGGACTTAGCGGGAGGGGTCCGTACGCAGTATTTT. This translates into CASSLDLAGGVRTQYF. Together with reference TRBV5-5 and TRBJ2-3, the CDR3 gives the full variable domain: DAGVTQSPTHLIKTRGQQVTLRCSPISGHKSVSWYQQVLGQGPQFIFQYYEKEERGRGNFPDRFSARQFPNYSSELNVNALLLGDSALYLCASSLDLAGGVRTQYFGPGTRLTVL.

This clone was seen more than once but under ten times. The chain is built from TRBV6-6 and TRBJ1-2, with 8 bases lining up with TRBD1. The CDR3 covers 13 residues. Germline CDR1 MNHNY, CDR2 SVGAGI (reference sequence). V shed 6 bases and J 7 bases; nucleotides not matched to a gene: 7. The CDR3 nucleotides read TGTGCCAGCAGCTTGACAGGGGACGGTGGCTACACCTTC. The encoded protein is CASSLTGDGGYTF.

This clone was counted only a few times. V and J are TRBV6-1 and TRBJ2-1, with TRBD1 matching 7 bases. The germline gives CDR1 MNHNS, CDR2 SASEGT. V dropped 6 bases and J dropped 10; count of bases not matched to a gene: 6. The CDR3 covers 12 residues. This CDR3 reads CASRDADREQFF. The CDR3, as DNA: TGTGCCAGCAGAGACGCGGACAGGGAGCAGTTCTTC.

The chain recombines TRBV7-8 with TRBJ2-5, with TRBD1 matching 9 bases. CDR3 length: 16 residues. With 7 bases clipped from V and 5 bases from J, the junction kept 14 bases outside the gene matches. CDR1 and CDR2 from the germline V gene are SGHVS and FQNEAQ. DNA for the CDR3: TGTGCCAGCAACGATAGGGTCACAGGGGGCAAGGAGACCCAGTACTTC. Its protein product is CASNDRVTGGKETQYF.

V usage is TRBV10-3 and J usage is TRBJ2-7; TRBD1 might be the D (5 bases). CDR3 length equals 15 residues. Trimming removed 4 bases from V and 1 base from J, with 14 bases in between. CDR1 and CDR2 (germline): ENHRY, SYGVKD. Written as DNA, the CDR3 is TGTGCCATCAGTGGCCCGGCAGGGCCGTCCTACGAGCAGTACTTC. This gives the protein CAISGPAGPSYEQYF.

V usage is TRBV15 and J usage is TRBJ1-5; TRBD1 is a possible D gene (6 bases). Trimming stripped 1 base from V and 4 bases from J, with 14 bases between. The CDR3 extends over 16 amino acids. The germline gives CDR1 LNHNV, CDR2 YYDKDF (reference sequence). CDR3 in amino acids: CATSRATGFRNQPQHF. The CDR3 DNA is TGTGCCACCAGCAGAGCTACAGGGTTTCGGAATCAGCCCCAGCATTTT.

The chain recombines TRBV18 with TRBJ2-7, with a possible D match to TRBD1 (5 bases). V was shortened by 4 bases and J by 0 bases, with 13 bases between the two germline ends. This CDR3 spans 15 amino acids. Germline lookup yields CDR1 KGHSH and CDR2 LQKENI. The CDR3 loop is CASSRQGLSSYEQYF. Here the CDR3 DNA reads TGTGCCAGCTCACGGCAGGGCCTTAGCTCCTACGAGCAGTACTTC.

This chain links TRBV18 with TRBJ1-1; D is ambiguous. The germline V and J ends were trimmed by 0 bases and 5 bases, with 28 bases remaining between them. The CDR3 runs 20 residues. Germline V CDR1 and CDR2: KGHSH, LQKENI. CDR3 nucleotides: TGTGCCAGCTCACCACCCCTTAGGAGGGCCGTAGATTGGGTAACTACTGAAGCTTTCTTT. Translating it yields CASSPPLRRAVDWVTTEAFF.

The genes are TRBV10-3 and TRBJ2-7; 8 nucleotides match TRBD2. CDR3 length: 15 residues. Germline CDR1 reads ENHRY; CDR2 reads SYGVKD. Trimming removed 2 bases from V and 4 bases from J; junction bases left unmatched: 7. CDR3 loop: CAISEGGTRSYEQYF. For the CDR3, the DNA is TGTGCCATCAGTGAGGGTGGGACTAGATCATACGAGCAGTACTTC.